Below, 27 T cell receptor beta chains from the same sample are listed, as sequenced in a study of shared clonotypes between healthy human individuals. The method was immunoSEQ multiplex PCR; TCRdb's version includes in-frame clones alone and lacks a portion of them. The top ten hold around 1.7% of the sample, which has about 2.1 million clones, 93% seen once. Naive CD8 isolation took CD45RO-negative cells positively selected for CCR7 and excluded terminally differentiated effector memory CD45RA+ cells. Sequencing used naive CD8+ T cells from PBMCs. The receptors shown here come from a man aged 18 to 30 in good health. Some clones in this sample may be carry-over from other donors' samples.

The CDR3: CASYGDNEAFF. CDR3 DNA: TGCGCCAGCTATGGGGATAATGAAGCTTTCTTT. This chain connects TRBV10-2 to TRBJ1-1; unclear D gene. In germline, CDR1 is WSHSY, CDR2 SAAADI. V shed 8 bases and J shed 7 bases, with 11 bases lying between them. The CDR3 is made up of 11 amino acids.

V and J are TRBV30 and TRBJ2-6; 8 bases line up with TRBD2. The germline gives CDR1 GTSNPN, CDR2 SVGIG (reference sequence). This CDR3 is built from 16 residues. V was clipped by 6 bases and J by 2 bases; unmatched bases: 9. The CDR3 spells CACPGLELTGANVLTF. CDR3 sequence (DNA): TGTGCCTGCCCGGGACTAGAGTTGACTGGGGCCAACGTCCTGACTTTC.

This clone appeared a single time. The chain carries TRBV7-3 and TRBJ2-5; 13 positions match TRBD2. The CDR3 consists of 16 residues. Germline CDR1 reads SGHTA; CDR2 reads FQGTGA. V trimming: 5 bases; J trimming: 4 bases; junction bases outside the gene matches: 7. CDR3 sequence: CASSLLTSGRPETQYF. The CDR3 bases are TGTGCCAGCAGCCTCCTGACTAGCGGGAGGCCAGAGACCCAGTACTTC.

The chain recombines TRBV4-3 with TRBJ2-2; TRBD2 matches 11 bases. Germline V lookup: CDR1 LGHNA, CDR2 YSLEER. J was trimmed by 4 bases and V by 0 bases; bases with no gene match: 16. The CDR3 has 21 amino acids. CDR3 sequence (DNA): TGCGCCAGCAGCCAAGAGGGTGGACTAGCGGGCTACCACGAGGGCACCGGGGAGCTGTTTTTT. Translation: CASSQEGGLAGYHEGTGELFF.

This clone came up once. The CDR3 sequence: CASSVMRPSVYNEQFF. The CDR3 DNA is TGTGCCAGCAGTGTAATGCGGCCGTCAGTTTACAATGAGCAGTTCTTC. The genes are TRBV6-1 and TRBJ2-1; D gene uncertain. The CDR3 contains 16 residues. V lost 4 bases and J 4 bases, leaving 17 bases between the germline ends. CDR1 and CDR2 (germline): MNHNS, SASEGT.

This chain connects TRBV5-1 to TRBJ2-7; 8 nucleotides align to TRBD1. Looked up from germline, CDR1 is SGHRS and CDR2 is YFSETQ. Trimming at V came to 0 bases and at J to 3 bases, leaving 5 bases not matched to a gene. The CDR3 is 15 amino acids. CDR3 loop: CASSLDRGTGYEQYF. The DNA for the CDR3 is TGCGCCAGCAGCTTGGACCGGGGGACAGGCTACGAGCAGTACTTC.

V usage is TRBV7-2 and J usage is TRBJ1-2, with D maybe TRBD1 (5 bases). The CDR3 sequence is 17 residues long. Germline V gene lookup returns CDR1 SGHTA and CDR2 FQGNSA. V was cut by 1 base and J by 2 bases, with 17 bases left in between. CDR3 coding DNA: TGTGCCAGCAGCTTAGATTCGCCGGGACTCAAAAACTATGGCTACACCTTC. This translates into CASSLDSPGLKNYGYTF.

The V call is TRBV11-3, the J call TRBJ2-1, with 9 positions matching TRBD2. V lost 5 bases to trimming and J lost 0 bases; unmatched junction nucleotides: 8. The CDR3 is 17 amino acids. Germline CDR1 SGHNT, CDR2 YENEEA. This CDR3 is CASSQSGGRASYNEQFF. As DNA, the CDR3 is TGTGCCAGCAGCCAAAGCGGGGGGAGGGCCTCCTACAATGAGCAGTTCTTC.

In regard to this clone: The same CDR3 arises from other DNA sequences in this sample as well. The rearrangement links TRBV28 to TRBJ2-2; 7 nucleotides line up with TRBD2. CDR1 is MDHEN and CDR2 is SYDVKM in the germline V gene. The CDR3 contains 14 residues. V shed 8 bases and J 0 bases; nucleotides not matched to a gene: 3. The CDR3 DNA reads TGTGCCAGCTCTAGCGGATCGAACACCGGGGAGCTGTTTTTT. It encodes CASSSGSNTGELFF.

This clone has just one count. Other DNA sequences within the sample encode an identical CDR3. The V call is TRBV27, the J call TRBJ2-7, with a weak D call TRBD2 (5 bases). The CDR3 length is 13 residues. V gave up 5 bases and J gave up 2 bases, with 10 bases separating them. The germline gives CDR1 MNHEY, CDR2 SMNVEV (reference sequence). CDR3 sequence reads: CASSLSGPYEQYF. CDR3 sequence (DNA): TGTGCCAGCAGTCTAAGCGGTCCCTACGAGCAGTACTTC.

Remarks on this clone: Other DNA sequences of this sample code for an identical CDR3. The chain links TRBV27 to TRBJ2-7; D is perhaps TRBD1 (5 bases). Germline assignment: CDR1 MNHEY and CDR2 SMNVEV (reference sequence). The CDR3 consists of 14 residues. Trimming took 0 bases from V and 2 from J, leaving 8 bases between them. CDR3 in amino acids: CASSLSGVPYEQYF. The CDR3 DNA reads TGTGCCAGCAGTTTATCAGGGGTCCCCTACGAGCAGTACTTC.

The chain recombines TRBV28 with TRBJ2-5, with 12 bases fitting TRBD1. Per germline, CDR1 MDHEN and CDR2 SYDVKM. Trimming cost V 2 bases and J 1 base; bases outside gene matches: 17. The CDR3 extends over 21 amino acids. The CDR3 region has the DNA TGTGCCAGCAGTTTACCTACAAGGGACAGGGGGCCTTTTAACCCCCAAGAGACCCAGTACTTC. Residues: CASSLPTRDRGPFNPQETQYF.

The chain employs TRBV11-2 and TRBJ2-1; D is unresolved. Looked up from germline, CDR1 is SGHAT and CDR2 is FQNNGV. This CDR3 contains 15 residues. V dropped 2 bases and J dropped 7 bases, with 15 bases sitting between them. DNA for the CDR3: TGTGCCAGCAGCTTAAAGGTCGGAGCGATGAATGAGCAGTTCTTC. Protein sequence: CASSLKVGAMNEQFF.

The J gene is TRBJ2-2, the V gene TRBV19; a weak D match, TRBD2 (6 bases). The V gene's germline CDR1 is LNHDA and CDR2 SQIVND (reference sequence). Trimming stripped 9 bases from V and 5 bases from J, with 22 bases between. CDR3 length equals 16 residues. CDR3 DNA: TGTGCCAGCCAGCCCCAGGGAGGAAAGGGGACCGGGGAGCTGTTTTTT. Its protein product is CASQPQGGKGTGELFF.

The DNA for the CDR3 is TGTGCCAGCAGCTTAGGGGGGCGGTTGGAGCAGTACTTC. This sequence encodes CASSLGGRLEQYF. The V call is TRBV7-9, the J call TRBJ2-7, with D possibly matching TRBD1 (6 bases). From germline, CDR1 is SEHNR and CDR2 FQNEAQ (reference sequence). CDR3 size: 13 residues. V shed 1 base and J shed 7 bases, with 11 bases lying between them.

Comment on this clone: Additional DNA sequences in this sample encode the identical CDR3. This chain links TRBV9 with TRBJ2-3; either TRBD1 or TRBD2 may supply D (5 bases each). Germline assignment: CDR1 SGDLS and CDR2 YYNGEE. Trimming cost V 0 bases and J 6 bases, with 8 bases left between them. The length of the CDR3 is 13 residues. The CDR3 spells CASSVGGMDTQYF. The CDR3 coding sequence is TGTGCCAGCAGCGTAGGGGGGATGGATACGCAGTATTTT.

The chain recombines TRBV7-2 with TRBJ2-3, with D possibly being TRBD2 (5 bases). The V end lost 1 base, the J end lost 0 bases, and 8 bases lay between the germline ends. The CDR3 is 15 residues long. From germline, CDR1 is SGHTA and CDR2 FQGNSA. Here the CDR3 DNA reads TGTGCCAGCAGCTTAGGACTAATGAGCACAGATACGCAGTATTTT. It translates to CASSLGLMSTDTQYF.

The J gene is TRBJ2-5, the V gene TRBV5-8; D is unresolved. Per germline, CDR1 SGHTS and CDR2 YDEGEE. CDR3 size: 14 residues. Trimming shortened V by 0 bases and J by 0 bases, and 6 bases separated the two germline ends. DNA for the CDR3: TGTGCCAGCAGCTTGGGACGGGACCAAGAGACCCAGTACTTC. Amino acids: CASSLGRDQETQYF.

Concerning this clone itself: The sample holds other DNA sequences that translate to the same CDR3. The chain joins TRBV19 to TRBJ2-1; 9 positions match TRBD2. The CDR3 has 15 residues. Germline V gives CDR1 LNHDA, CDR2 SQIVND (reference sequence). The junction had 2 bases not matched to a gene; V was cut back by 3 bases and J by 2 bases. The CDR3, as DNA: TGTGCCAGTAGTATCGGCGGGAGGGCCTACAATGAGCAGTTCTTC. Encoded protein: CASSIGGRAYNEQFF.

The chain uses TRBV29-1 and TRBJ2-2; D uncertain. CDR1 is SQVTM and CDR2 is ANQGSEA in the germline V gene. Trimming took 6 bases from V and 6 from J, leaving 8 bases between them. The CDR3 runs to 11 residues. CDR3 in DNA: TGCAGCGTCCGCGCGGCCGGGGAGCTGTTTTTT. This gives the protein CSVRAAGELFF.

This chain uses TRBV7-3 with TRBJ1-2, with 9 positions matching TRBD1. CDR3 length equals 15 residues. From germline, CDR1 is SGHTA and CDR2 FQGTGA. V trimming: 6 bases; J trimming: 3 bases; junction bases outside the gene matches: 8. Here the CDR3 DNA reads TGTGCCAGCAGTCACACAGGGGGCGCGGACTATGGCTACACCTTC. Its translation: CASSHTGGADYGYTF.

The chain links TRBV29-1 to TRBJ1-5, with D tentatively TRBD1 (5 bases). The germline gives CDR1 SQVTM, CDR2 ANQGSEA. The length of the CDR3 is 13 residues. V dropped 1 base and J dropped 6 bases, with 10 bases sitting between them. The CDR3 DNA reads as TGCAGCGTTGAAGCGGGGGTGGGTCAGCCCCAGCATTTT. Translation gives CSVEAGVGQPQHF.

This chain uses TRBV19 with TRBJ1-4, with D perhaps matching TRBD1 (5 bases). Trimming removed 6 bases from V and 8 bases from J, with 25 bases in between. Germline-derived CDR1 and CDR2 are LNHDA and SQIVND (reference sequence). The CDR3 extends over 17 amino acids. Here the CDR3 DNA reads TGTGCCAGTAGCTTTGAGGGGCGAGGTTCCGGAGTAGAAAAACTGTTTTTT. Protein sequence: CASSFEGRGSGVEKLFF.

As concerns this clone: Different DNA sequences within this sample yield the same CDR3. The chain uses TRBV29-1 and TRBJ2-7, with D tentatively TRBD2 (5 bases). There are 12 residues in the CDR3. Trimming removed 4 bases at V and 7 bases at J, with 14 bases between. CDR1 is SQVTM and CDR2 is ANQGSEA in the germline V gene. CDR3 loop: CSVVGGSGEQYF. The CDR3 DNA follows: TGCAGCGTTGTCGGCGGATCGGGGGAGCAGTACTTC.

A note on this clone: Other nucleotide sequences from this sample produce the same CDR3. V usage is TRBV9 and J usage is TRBJ2-2; no clear D gene. The germline V gene has CDR1 SGDLS and CDR2 YYNGEE. V gave up 0 bases and J gave up 5 bases, with 11 bases separating them. The length of the CDR3 is 15 residues. The CDR3 coding sequence is TGTGCCAGCAGCGTAGGAGGAAGTCTAACCGGGGAGCTGTTTTTT. Translating it yields CASSVGGSLTGELFF.

This chain links TRBV29-1 with TRBJ1-1; D may be TRBD1 (6 bases). V shed 6 bases and J shed 0 bases, with 11 bases lying between them. The CDR3 totals 13 residues. Germline V gene sequence: CDR1 SQVTM, CDR2 ANQGSEA. The CDR3: CSVPTGLNTEAFF. CDR3 DNA: TGCAGCGTGCCAACAGGGTTGAACACTGAAGCTTTCTTT.

V is TRBV6-5 and J is TRBJ2-5; TRBD1 matches 7 bases. V lost 5 bases, J lost 2 bases, and 8 bases stayed unmatched. The germline gives CDR1 MNHEY, CDR2 SVGAGI. This CDR3 has 15 amino acids. Written as DNA, the CDR3 is TGTGCCAGCAGTGCTCGGGACAGCTCACAAGAGACCCAGTACTTC. Amino acid sequence: CASSARDSSQETQYF.